This TCR beta chain emerged from a study of beta chain features in type 1 diabetes. Overall study: Patients shared similar age, gender and cell yields with healthy donors.

Since all of the isolated RNA was reverse transcribed, expressed TCRB transcripts were what got sequenced. The assay was immunoSEQ multiplex PCR, and TCRdb's table has in-frame clones only and misses some. The top ten clones hold around 0.037% of a sample with roughly 250,000 clones, around 9.6% of them seen once. Germline values: CDR1 MNHNY, CDR2 SVGAGI (reference sequence). The CDR3 runs to 15 residues. Unmatched junction bases numbered 6, after V lost 2 bases and J lost 2 bases. Notes on the study in general: No resolution was reached here on whether HLA type influences TCRB rearrangement.

In regard to this clone: The antigen remains undetermined.

The rearrangement links TRBV6-6 to TRBJ2-7; TRBD2 aligns across 7 bases. Sequencing used naive CD4+ T cells from blood. The source of this sequence is a woman between 18 and 29 years old in good health. This CDR3 reads CASSYPGAGTYEQYF. The CDR3 bases are TGTGCCAGCAGTTACCCCGGAGCGGGAACCTACGAGCAGTACTTC.